This T cell receptor (beta chain) was obtained from a study of CDR3 diversity in severe acne. Each CDR3 protein gets one entry after TCRdb re-called the PCR reads with MiXCR. The sample shows fewer than 90,000 distinct CDR3 sequences, 51% of them seen only once. Only a few counts were recorded for this clonotype. Trimming pared 5 bases from V and 6 bases from J, leaving 14 bases between. The germline CDR1 and CDR2 sequences are DFQATT and SNEGSKA (reference sequence). This CDR3 has 12 amino acids. The gene calls are TRBV20-1 and TRBJ2-7, with D perhaps assigned TRBD1 or TRBD2 (5 bases each). The sequence came from a male donor in good health, without acne. The source material was blood. CDR3 residues: CSAVGTSIEQYF. CDR3 coding DNA: TGCAGTGCTGTGGGGACCTCTATCGAGCAGTACTTC.